This T cell receptor (beta chain) was sequenced in a study of blood T cells in healthy people across ages. Isolating PBMCs gave at least 6 million of these cells per sample. Notes on the study in general: Greater diversity and more naive CD4+ cells were seen in long-lived donors than in aged donors. A strong correlation between TCR beta diversity and naive T cell percentage was seen.

It was with a sample-barcoded 5' primer and a J-beta primer mix that a second PCR of roughly 7 to 12 cycles was run. Carrying 12 random nucleotides, a template-switch adaptor labeled each individual cDNA molecule. TCRdb ran MiXCR on the 5' RACE reads and lists one entry per CDR3 protein. The data contain about 1,400,000 distinct CDR3 sequences, 59% of them singletons. This clonotype has only a few counts. Antigen: not known. The J segment lost 3 bases and the V segment lost 5 bases, leaving 3 bases of the junction unmatched. This CDR3 spans 13 amino acids. CDR1 is MDHEN, CDR2 SYDVKM, per germline. The chain uses TRBV28 and TRBJ2-7, with 8 positions matching TRBD2. This TCR was sampled from a man between 18 and 29 years old in good health. Material for sequencing was blood. The CDR3 DNA follows: TGTGCCAGCAGTATAGCGGGAAACTACGAGCAGTACTTC. It codes for CASSIAGNYEQYF.